This T cell receptor beta chain stems from a study of blood T cell repertoires in COVID-19. CDR1 and CDR2 (germline): SGHVS, FNYEAQ. J was trimmed by 0 bases and V by 3 bases; bases with no gene match: 0. This CDR3 has 16 amino acids. Measured with immunoSEQ multiplex PCR; TCRdb has only the in-frame clones, and not every one. The sample holds approximately 300,000 clones, nearly 90% seen once. The chain uses TRBV7-6 and TRBJ2-2; 11 nucleotides agree with TRBD2. Sequencing was done on a sample of peripheral blood. This TCR was recovered from a woman between 40 and 55 years old with COVID-19, enrolled during active disease. Here the CDR3 reads CASSLTSGANTGELFF. The CDR3, as DNA: TGTGCCAGCAGCTTGACTAGCGGGGCGAACACCGGGGAGCTGTTTTTT.